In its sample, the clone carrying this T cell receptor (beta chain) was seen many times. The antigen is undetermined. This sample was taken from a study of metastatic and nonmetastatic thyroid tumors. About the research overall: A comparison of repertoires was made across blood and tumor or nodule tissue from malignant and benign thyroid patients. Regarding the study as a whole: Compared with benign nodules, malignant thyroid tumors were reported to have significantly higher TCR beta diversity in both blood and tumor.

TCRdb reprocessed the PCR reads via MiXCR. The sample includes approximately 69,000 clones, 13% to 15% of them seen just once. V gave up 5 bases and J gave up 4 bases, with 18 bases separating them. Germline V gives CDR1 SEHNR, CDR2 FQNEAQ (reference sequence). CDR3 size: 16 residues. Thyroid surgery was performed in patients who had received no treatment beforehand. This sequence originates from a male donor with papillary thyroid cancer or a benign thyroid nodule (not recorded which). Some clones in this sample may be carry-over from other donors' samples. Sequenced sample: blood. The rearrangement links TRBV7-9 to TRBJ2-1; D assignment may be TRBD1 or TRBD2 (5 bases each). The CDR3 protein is CASSLGPQSAYNEQFF. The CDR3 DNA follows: TGTGCCAGCAGCCTGGGACCCCAGTCGGCGTACAATGAGCAGTTCTTC. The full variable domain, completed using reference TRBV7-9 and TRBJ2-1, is DTGVSQNPRHKITKRGQNVTFRCDPISEHNRLYWYRQTLGQGPEFLTYFQNEAQLEKSRLLSDRFSAERPKGSFSTLEIQRTEQGDSAMYLCASSLGPQSAYNEQFFGPGTRLTVL.